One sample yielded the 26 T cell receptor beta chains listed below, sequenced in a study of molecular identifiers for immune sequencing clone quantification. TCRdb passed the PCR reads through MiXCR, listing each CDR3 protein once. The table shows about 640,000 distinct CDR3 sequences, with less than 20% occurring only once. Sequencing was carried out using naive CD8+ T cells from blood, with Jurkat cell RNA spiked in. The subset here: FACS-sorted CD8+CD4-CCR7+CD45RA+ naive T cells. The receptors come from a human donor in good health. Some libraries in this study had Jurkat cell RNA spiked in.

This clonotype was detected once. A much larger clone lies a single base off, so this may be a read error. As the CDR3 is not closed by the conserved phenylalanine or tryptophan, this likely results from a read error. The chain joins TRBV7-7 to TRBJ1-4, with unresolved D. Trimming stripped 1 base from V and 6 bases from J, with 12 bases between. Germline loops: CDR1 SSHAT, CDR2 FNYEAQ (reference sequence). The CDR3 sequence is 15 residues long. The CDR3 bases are TGTGCCAGCAGCTTAGAGCCCGGGCCCGATGAAAAACTGTTTCTT. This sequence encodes CASSLEPGPDEKLFL.

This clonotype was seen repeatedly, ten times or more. CDR3 sequence reads: CASSQDQGIGQPQHF. The CDR3 DNA is TGCGCCAGCAGCCAAGATCAAGGAATTGGGCAGCCCCAGCATTTT. This rearrangement joins TRBV4-1 to TRBJ1-5; D is unclear. CDR1 is MGHRA, CDR2 YSYEKL, per germline. This CDR3 comprises 15 residues. The V end lost 0 bases, the J end lost 7 bases, and 13 bases lay between the germline ends.

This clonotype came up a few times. CDR3 protein: CASRVVTSSYEQYF. The CDR3 DNA reads TGCGCCAGCAGAGTCGTTACTAGCTCCTACGAGCAGTACTTC. This chain links TRBV10-2 with TRBJ2-7; weak D call: TRBD2 (5 bases). V was cut by 6 bases and J by 0 bases, with 12 bases left in between. The CDR3 spans 14 residues. CDR1 is WSHSY and CDR2 is SAAADI in the germline V gene.

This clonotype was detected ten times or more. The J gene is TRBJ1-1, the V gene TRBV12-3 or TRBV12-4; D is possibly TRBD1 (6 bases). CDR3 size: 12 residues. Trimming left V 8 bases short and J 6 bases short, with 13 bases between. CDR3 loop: CASRDTHPEAFF. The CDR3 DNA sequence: TGTGCCAGCCGGGACACCCACCCTGAAGCTTTCTTT.

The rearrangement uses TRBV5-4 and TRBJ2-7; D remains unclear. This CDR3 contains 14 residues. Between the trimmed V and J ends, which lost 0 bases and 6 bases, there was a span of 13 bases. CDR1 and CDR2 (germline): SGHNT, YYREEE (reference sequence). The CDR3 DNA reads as TGTGCCAGCAGCTTGGCAGCTTCCGCCTGCGAGCAGTACTTC. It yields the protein CASSLAASACEQYF.

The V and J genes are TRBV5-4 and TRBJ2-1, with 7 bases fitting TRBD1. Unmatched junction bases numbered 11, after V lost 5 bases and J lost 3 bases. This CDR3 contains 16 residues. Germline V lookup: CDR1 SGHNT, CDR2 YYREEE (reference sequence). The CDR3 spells CASSLQDRAIYNEQFF. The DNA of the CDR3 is TGTGCCAGCAGTCTTCAAGACAGGGCGATCTACAATGAGCAGTTCTTC.

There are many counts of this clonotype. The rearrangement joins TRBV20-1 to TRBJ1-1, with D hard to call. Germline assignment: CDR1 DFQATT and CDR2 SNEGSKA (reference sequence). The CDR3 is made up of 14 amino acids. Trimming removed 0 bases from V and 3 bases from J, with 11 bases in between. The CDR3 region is CSARDYPGYTEAFF. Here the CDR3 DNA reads TGCAGTGCTAGAGATTACCCCGGGTACACTGAAGCTTTCTTT.

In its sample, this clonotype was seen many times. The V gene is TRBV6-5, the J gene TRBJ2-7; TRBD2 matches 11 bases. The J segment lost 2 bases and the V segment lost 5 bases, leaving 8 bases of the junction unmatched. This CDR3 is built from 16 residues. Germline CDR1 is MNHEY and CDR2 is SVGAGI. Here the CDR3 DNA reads TGTGCCAGCAGTGGGGAGGGACTAGCGGAGCCCTACGAGCAGTACTTC. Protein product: CASSGEGLAEPYEQYF.

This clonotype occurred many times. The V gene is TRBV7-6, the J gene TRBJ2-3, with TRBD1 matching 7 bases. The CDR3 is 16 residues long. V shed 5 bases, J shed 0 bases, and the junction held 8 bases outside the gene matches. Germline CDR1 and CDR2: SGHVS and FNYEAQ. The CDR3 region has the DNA TGTGCCAGCAGCACCGGGACAGACTCTAGCACAGATACGCAGTATTTT. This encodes CASSTGTDSSTDTQYF.

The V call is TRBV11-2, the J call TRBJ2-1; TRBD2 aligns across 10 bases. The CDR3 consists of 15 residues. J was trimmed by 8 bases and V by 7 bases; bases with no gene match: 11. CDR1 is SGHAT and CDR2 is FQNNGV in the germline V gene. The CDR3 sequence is CASTSPEREGHEQFF. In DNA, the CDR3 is TGTGCCAGCACCTCACCCGAGCGGGAGGGCCATGAGCAGTTCTTC.

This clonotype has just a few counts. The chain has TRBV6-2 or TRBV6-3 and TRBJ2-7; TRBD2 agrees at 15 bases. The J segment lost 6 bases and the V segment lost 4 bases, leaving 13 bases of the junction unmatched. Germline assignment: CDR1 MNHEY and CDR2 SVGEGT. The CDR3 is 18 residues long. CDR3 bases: TGTGCCAGCAGTTCGTTTTCGGGACTAGCGGGAGGACTCGGCGAGCAGTACTTC. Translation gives CASSSFSGLAGGLGEQYF.

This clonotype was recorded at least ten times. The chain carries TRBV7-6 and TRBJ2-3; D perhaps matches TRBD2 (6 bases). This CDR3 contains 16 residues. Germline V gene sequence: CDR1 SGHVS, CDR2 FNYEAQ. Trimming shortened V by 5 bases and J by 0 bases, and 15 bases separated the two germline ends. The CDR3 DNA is TGTGCCAGCAGCAACCACCTAGCGACTAGCACAGATACGCAGTATTTT. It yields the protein CASSNHLATSTDTQYF. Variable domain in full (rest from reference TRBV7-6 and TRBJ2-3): GAGVSQSPRYKVTKRGQDVALRCDPISGHVSLYWYRQALGQGPEFLTYFNYEAQQDKSGLPNDRFSAERPEGSISTLTIQRTEQRDSAMYRCASSNHLATSTDTQYFGPGTRLTVL.

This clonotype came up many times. In DNA, the CDR3 is TGTGCCAGCAGCGTAGGAGACACAGACACCGGGGAGCTGTTTTTT. Its translation is CASSVGDTDTGELFF. The genes are TRBV9 and TRBJ2-2; D gene ambiguous. Germline V gene sequence: CDR1 SGDLS, CDR2 YYNGEE. Trimming left V 0 bases short and J 3 bases short, with 9 bases between. This CDR3 is built from 15 residues. Together with reference TRBV9 and TRBJ2-2, the CDR3 gives the full variable domain: DSGVTQTPKHLITATGQRVTLRCSPRSGDLSVYWYQQSLDQGLQFLIQYYNGEERAKGNILERFSAQQFPDLHSELNLSSLELGDSALYFCASSVGDTDTGELFFGEGSRLTVL.

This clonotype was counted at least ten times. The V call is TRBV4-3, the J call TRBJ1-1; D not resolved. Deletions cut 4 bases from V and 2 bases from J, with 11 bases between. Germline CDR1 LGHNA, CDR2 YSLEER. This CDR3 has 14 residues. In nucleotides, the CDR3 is TGCGCCAGCAGCCGAGACGTTGCCAACACTGAAGCTTTCTTT. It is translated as CASSRDVANTEAFF.

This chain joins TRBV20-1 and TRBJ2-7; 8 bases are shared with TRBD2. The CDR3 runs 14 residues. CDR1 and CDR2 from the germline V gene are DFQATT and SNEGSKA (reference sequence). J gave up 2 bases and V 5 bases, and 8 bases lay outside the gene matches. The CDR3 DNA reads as TGCAGTGCTCTTACTAGCGGCTCCCCCTACGAGCAGTACTTC. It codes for CSALTSGSPYEQYF.

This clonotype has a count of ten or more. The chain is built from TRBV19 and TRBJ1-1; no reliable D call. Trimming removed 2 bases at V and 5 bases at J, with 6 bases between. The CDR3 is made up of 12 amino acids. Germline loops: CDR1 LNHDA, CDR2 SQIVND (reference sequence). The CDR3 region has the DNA TGTGCCAGTAGTATAATGGGTACTGAAGCTTTCTTT. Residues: CASSIMGTEAFF.

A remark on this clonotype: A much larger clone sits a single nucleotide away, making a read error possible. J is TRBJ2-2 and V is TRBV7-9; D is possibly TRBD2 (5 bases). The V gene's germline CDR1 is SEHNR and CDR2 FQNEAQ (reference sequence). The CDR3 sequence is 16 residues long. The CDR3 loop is CASSLWLGMNTGEPFF. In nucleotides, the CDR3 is TGTGCCAGCAGCTTATGGCTAGGGATGAACACCGGGGAGCCGTTTTTT. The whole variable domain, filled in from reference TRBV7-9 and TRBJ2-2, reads DTGVSQNPRHKITKRGQNVTFRCDPISEHNRLYWYRQTLGQGPEFLTYFQNEAQLEKSRLLSDRFSAERPKGSFSTLEIQRTEQGDSAMYLCASSLWLGMNTGEPFFGEGSRLTVL.

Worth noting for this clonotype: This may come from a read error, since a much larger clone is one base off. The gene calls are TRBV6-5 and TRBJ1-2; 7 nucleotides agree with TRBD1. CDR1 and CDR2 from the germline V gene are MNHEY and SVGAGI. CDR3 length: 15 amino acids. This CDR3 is CASSYRKTGSYGHTF. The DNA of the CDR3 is TGTGCCAGCAGTTACCGCAAGACAGGGAGTTATGGCCACACCTTC.

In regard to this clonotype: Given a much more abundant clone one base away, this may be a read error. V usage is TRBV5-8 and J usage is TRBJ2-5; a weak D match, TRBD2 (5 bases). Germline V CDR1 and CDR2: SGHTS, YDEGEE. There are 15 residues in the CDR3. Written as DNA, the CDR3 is TGTGCCAGCCGCTTGGAAGCGGCAGCCCAAGAGACCCAGTACTTC. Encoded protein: CASRLEAAAQETQYF. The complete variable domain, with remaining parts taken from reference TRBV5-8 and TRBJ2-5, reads EAGVTQSPTHLIKTRGQQATLRCSPISGHTSVYWYQQALGLGLQFLLWYDEGEERNRGNFPPRFSGRQFPNYSSELNVNALELEDSALYLCASRLEAAAQETQYFGPGTRLLVL.

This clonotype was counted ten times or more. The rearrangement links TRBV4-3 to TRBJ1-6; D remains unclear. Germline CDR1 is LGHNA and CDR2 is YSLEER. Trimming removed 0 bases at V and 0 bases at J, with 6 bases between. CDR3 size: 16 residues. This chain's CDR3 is CASSQDRSSYNSPLHF. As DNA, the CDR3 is TGCGCCAGCAGCCAAGACAGGAGCTCCTATAATTCACCCCTCCACTTT.

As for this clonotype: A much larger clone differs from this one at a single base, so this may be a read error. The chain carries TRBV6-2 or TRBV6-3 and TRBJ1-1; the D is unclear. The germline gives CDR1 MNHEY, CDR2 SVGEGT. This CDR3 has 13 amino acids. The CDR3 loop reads CAGSYSWRDEAFF. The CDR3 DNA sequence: TGTGCCGGCAGTTACTCGTGGCGGGATGAAGCTTTCTTT.

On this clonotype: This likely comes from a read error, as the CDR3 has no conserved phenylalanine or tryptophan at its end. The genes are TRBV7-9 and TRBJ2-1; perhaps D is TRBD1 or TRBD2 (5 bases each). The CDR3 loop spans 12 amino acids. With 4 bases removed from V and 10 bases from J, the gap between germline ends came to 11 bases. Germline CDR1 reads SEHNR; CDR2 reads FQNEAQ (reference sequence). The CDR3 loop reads CASSYAGTEQFS. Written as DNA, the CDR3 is TGTGCCAGCAGCTACGCCGGGACCGAGCAGTTCTCC.

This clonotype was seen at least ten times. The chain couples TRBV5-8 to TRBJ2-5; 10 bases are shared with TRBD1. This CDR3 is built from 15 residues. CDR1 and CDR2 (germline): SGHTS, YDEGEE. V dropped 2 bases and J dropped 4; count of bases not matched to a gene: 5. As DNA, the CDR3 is TGTGCCAGCAGCTTAGGGACAGGGGCTTTAGAGACCCAGTACTTC. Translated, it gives CASSLGTGALETQYF.

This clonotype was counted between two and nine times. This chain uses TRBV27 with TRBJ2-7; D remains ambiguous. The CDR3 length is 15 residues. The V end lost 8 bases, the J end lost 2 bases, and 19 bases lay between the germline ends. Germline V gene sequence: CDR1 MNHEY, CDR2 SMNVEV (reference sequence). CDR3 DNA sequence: TGTGCCAGCCCCCCCTTTTTCTTGAGAACCTACGAGCAGTACTTC. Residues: CASPPFFLRTYEQYF.

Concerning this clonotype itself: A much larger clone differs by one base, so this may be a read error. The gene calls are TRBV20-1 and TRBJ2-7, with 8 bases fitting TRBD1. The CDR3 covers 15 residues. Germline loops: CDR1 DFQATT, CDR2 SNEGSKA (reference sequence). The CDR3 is CSARARDRSPYERYF. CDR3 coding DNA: TGCAGTGCTAGAGCTAGGGACAGGAGTCCCTACGAGCGGTACTTC.

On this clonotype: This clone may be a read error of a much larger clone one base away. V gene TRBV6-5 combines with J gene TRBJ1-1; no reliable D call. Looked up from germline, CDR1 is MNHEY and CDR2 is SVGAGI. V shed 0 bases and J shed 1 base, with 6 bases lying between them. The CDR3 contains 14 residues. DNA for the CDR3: TGTGCCAGCAGTTACTCGAACCGGAACACTGAAGCTTTCTTT. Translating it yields CASSYSNRNTEAFF.